The 17 T cell receptor beta chains reported below all come from one sample, sequenced in a study of T cell responses to AZD1222 COVID-19 vaccine. Sequenced by immunoSEQ multiplex PCR; TCRdb stores in-frame clones only, minus some. The sample yields 150,000 to 200,000 clones, roughly 92% seen once. This specimen consisted of peripheral blood, obtained on day 0 of AZD1222 vaccination. Every receptor here comes from an adult in good health.

The chain uses TRBV29-1 and TRBJ1-2, with D perhaps TRBD1 (6 bases). V was clipped by 6 bases and J by 4 bases, with 12 bases between them. Germline lookup yields CDR1 SQVTM and CDR2 ANQGSEA. CDR3 length: 12 residues. CDR3 region: CSVGQFLYGYTF. CDR3 DNA sequence: TGCAGCGTCGGACAGTTTCTCTATGGCTACACCTTC.

This chain uses TRBV6-4 with TRBJ1-5; D uncertain. The germline CDR1 and CDR2 sequences are MRHNA and SNTAGT. The CDR3 sequence is 13 residues long. The V end was cut by 5 bases, the J end by 8 bases, with 13 bases between. CDR3 nucleotide sequence: TGTGCCAGCAGTCCCAGGAGCTCGGAGCCCCAGCATTTT. Its translation: CASSPRSSEPQHF.

This clone was recorded once. The rearrangement joins TRBV28 to TRBJ1-1; the D is unclear. The germline V gene has CDR1 MDHEN and CDR2 SYDVKM. V lost 8 bases to trimming and J lost 4 bases, with 8 bases between them. The CDR3 sequence is 11 residues long. CDR3 DNA: TGTGCCAGCGGTGTACCCACTGAAGCTTTCTTT. Translated: CASGVPTEAFF.

This clone was picked up one time. The chain has TRBV28 and TRBJ1-2, with 10 bases identical to TRBD1. The J segment lost 6 bases and the V segment lost 6 bases, leaving 7 bases of the junction unmatched. In germline, CDR1 is MDHEN, CDR2 SYDVKM. The CDR3 runs to 14 residues. Written as DNA, the CDR3 is TGTGCCAGCAGACTAACCGGGACAGGGGATGGCTACACCTTC. Its protein is CASRLTGTGDGYTF.

Concerning this clone: Other DNA sequences of this sample code for an identical CDR3. The chain combines TRBV6-2 or TRBV6-3 with TRBJ2-7; D ambiguous. CDR1 is MNHEY and CDR2 is SVGEGT in the germline V gene. Trimming took 6 bases from V and 0 from J, leaving 6 bases between them. The CDR3 is 12 residues long. The CDR3 protein is CASSQTSYEQYF. DNA of the CDR3: TGTGCCAGCAGCCAAACCTCCTACGAGCAGTACTTC.

This sequence joins TRBV12-3 or TRBV12-4 and TRBJ1-2, with D uncertain. V was clipped by 5 bases and J by 0 bases, with 7 bases between them. The CDR3 totals 13 residues. The CDR3 DNA follows: TGTGCCAGCAGTCCCGGTTCTAACTATGGCTACACCTTC. This encodes CASSPGSNYGYTF.

The chain couples TRBV6-5 to TRBJ2-7, with 10 bases fitting TRBD2. Per germline, CDR1 MNHEY and CDR2 SVGAGI. V gave up 6 bases and J gave up 2 bases; unmatched junction bases: 7. The CDR3 spans 15 residues. The CDR3 is CASRDSGGGTYEQYF. In DNA form, the CDR3 reads TGTGCCAGCAGGGACAGCGGGGGGGGCACCTACGAGCAGTACTTC.

The genes are TRBV10-2 and TRBJ2-7, with 11 nucleotides matching TRBD2. The CDR3 has 12 amino acids. Germline CDR1 reads WSHSY; CDR2 reads SAAADI. With 10 bases clipped from V and 3 bases from J, the junction kept 2 bases outside the gene matches. The CDR3 nucleotides read TGCGCCACGACTAGCGGGAACTACGAGCAGTACTTC. This sequence encodes CATTSGNYEQYF.

V and J are TRBV10-3 and TRBJ2-3; 7 positions agree with TRBD1. The germline CDR1 and CDR2 sequences are ENHRY and SYGVKD. V lost 6 bases and J lost 9; bases outside the gene matches: 3. This CDR3 is built from 11 residues. The CDR3 nucleotides are TGTGCCATCAGAGAAGGGGGCACGCAGTATTTT. This encodes CAIREGGTQYF.

This chain joins TRBV29-1 and TRBJ1-5, with D hard to call. The CDR3 has 12 amino acids. The V gene lost 4 bases and the J gene lost 4 bases, with 8 bases spanning the gap. Germline V gene lookup returns CDR1 SQVTM and CDR2 ANQGSEA. This CDR3 is CSVGQANQPQHF. CDR3 in DNA: TGCAGCGTTGGGCAGGCGAATCAGCCCCAGCATTTT.

The chain employs TRBV6-1 and TRBJ1-3; D gene uncertain. V lost 0 bases to trimming and J lost 2 bases, with 11 bases between them. Germline lookup yields CDR1 MNHNS and CDR2 SASEGT. The CDR3 runs to 16 residues. CDR3 protein: CASSEAEEDPGNTIYF. In DNA form, the CDR3 reads TGTGCCAGCAGTGAAGCGGAGGAGGATCCTGGAAACACCATATATTTT.

The V gene is TRBV4-2, the J gene TRBJ1-5; D remains unclear. Germline-derived CDR1 and CDR2 are LGHNA and YNFKEQ. The CDR3 length is 15 residues. Trimming pared 5 bases from V and 0 bases from J, leaving 11 bases between. The CDR3 nucleotides are TGTGCCAGCAGCTCCTCCGAGGATAGCAATCAGCCCCAGCATTTT. Amino acid sequence: CASSSSEDSNQPQHF.

The chain employs TRBV15 and TRBJ2-1, with D possibly called TRBD1 or TRBD2 (6 bases each). The germline CDR1 and CDR2 sequences are LNHNV and YYDKDF (reference sequence). The germline V and J ends were trimmed by 2 bases and 1 base, with 15 bases remaining between them. The CDR3 extends over 17 amino acids. This CDR3 is CATSRRRGVGSYNEQFF. CDR3 sequence (DNA): TGTGCCACCAGCAGACGGAGGGGGGTCGGATCCTACAATGAGCAGTTCTTC. The full variable domain, completed using reference TRBV15 and TRBJ2-1, is DAMVIQNPRYQVTQFGKPVTLSCSQTLNHNVMYWYQQKSSQAPKLLFHYYDKDFNNEADTPDNFQSRRPNTSFCFLDIRSPGLGDTAMYLCATSRRRGVGSYNEQFFGPGTRLTVL.

V and J are TRBV11-3 and TRBJ1-1; D not certain. The CDR3 runs 16 residues. The V end was cut by 3 bases, the J end by 6 bases, with 20 bases between. Germline loops: CDR1 SGHNT, CDR2 YENEEA. Here the CDR3 reads CASSFGSGDRVSEAFF. CDR3 nucleotide sequence: TGTGCCAGCAGCTTCGGCAGTGGCGATCGGGTCTCTGAAGCTTTCTTT.

This chain connects TRBV7-8 to TRBJ1-4; a possible D gene is TRBD1 (6 bases). V lost 1 base and J 0 bases, leaving 15 bases between the germline ends. The CDR3 contains 18 residues. Germline assignment: CDR1 SGHVS and CDR2 FQNEAQ. The CDR3 spells CASSLGPRGRATNEKLFF. The CDR3 DNA follows: TGTGCCAGCAGCTTAGGCCCCAGGGGTAGGGCAACTAATGAAAAACTGTTTTTT.

The chain has TRBV2 and TRBJ1-4, with TRBD1 matching over 8 bases. V trimming: 6 bases; J trimming: 5 bases; junction bases outside the gene matches: 8. The germline V gene encodes CDR1 SNHLY and CDR2 FYNNEI. This CDR3 has 15 amino acids. As DNA, the CDR3 is TGTGCCAGCAGGAGACAGGGGCCCACCAATGAAAAACTGTTTTTT. This sequence encodes CASRRQGPTNEKLFF.

This sequence joins TRBV2 and TRBJ2-7, with TRBD1 as a possible D gene (5 bases). This CDR3 contains 13 residues. V was clipped by 5 bases and J by 0 bases, with 8 bases between them. Germline V CDR1 and CDR2: SNHLY, FYNNEI. The CDR3 spells CASSPDTSYEQYF. The CDR3 bases are TGTGCCAGCAGTCCGGACACCTCCTACGAGCAGTACTTC.